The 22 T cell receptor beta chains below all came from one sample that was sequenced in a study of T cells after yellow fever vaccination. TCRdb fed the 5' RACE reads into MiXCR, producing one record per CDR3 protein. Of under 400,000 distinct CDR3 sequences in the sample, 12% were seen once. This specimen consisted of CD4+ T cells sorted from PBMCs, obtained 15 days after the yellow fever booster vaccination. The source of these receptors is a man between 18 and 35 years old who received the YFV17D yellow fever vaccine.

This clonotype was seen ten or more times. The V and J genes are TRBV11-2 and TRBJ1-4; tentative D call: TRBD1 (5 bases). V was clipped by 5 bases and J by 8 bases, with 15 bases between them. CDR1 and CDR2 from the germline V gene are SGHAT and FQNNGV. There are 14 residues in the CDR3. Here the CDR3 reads CASSPQFKGEKLFF. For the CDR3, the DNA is TGTGCCAGCAGCCCCCAGTTCAAGGGGGAAAAACTGTTTTTT.

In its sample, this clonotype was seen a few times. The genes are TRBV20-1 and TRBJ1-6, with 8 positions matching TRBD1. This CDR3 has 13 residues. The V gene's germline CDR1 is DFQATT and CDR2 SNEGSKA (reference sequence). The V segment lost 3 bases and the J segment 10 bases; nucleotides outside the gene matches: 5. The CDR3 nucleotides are TGCAGTGCTAGGGCGGACAGGGACTCACCCCTCCACTTT. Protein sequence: CSARADRDSPLHF.

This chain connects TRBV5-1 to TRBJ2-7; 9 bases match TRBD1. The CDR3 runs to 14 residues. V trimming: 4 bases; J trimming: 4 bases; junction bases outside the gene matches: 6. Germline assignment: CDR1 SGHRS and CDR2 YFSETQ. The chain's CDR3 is CASSIGTGTYEQYF. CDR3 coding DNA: TGCGCCAGCAGCATAGGGACAGGGACATACGAGCAGTACTTC.

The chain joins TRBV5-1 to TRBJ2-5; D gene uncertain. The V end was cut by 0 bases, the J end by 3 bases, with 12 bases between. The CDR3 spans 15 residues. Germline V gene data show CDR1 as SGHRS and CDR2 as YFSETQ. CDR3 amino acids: CASSLAEVGKETQYF. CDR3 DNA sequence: TGCGCCAGCAGCTTGGCCGAGGTCGGAAAAGAGACCCAGTACTTC.

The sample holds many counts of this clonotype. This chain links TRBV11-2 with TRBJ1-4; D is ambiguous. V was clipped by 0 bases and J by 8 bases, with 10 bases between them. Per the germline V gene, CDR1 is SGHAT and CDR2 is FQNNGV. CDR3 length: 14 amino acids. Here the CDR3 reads CASSLDRSVEKLFF. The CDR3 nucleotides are TGTGCCAGCAGCTTAGATCGTAGTGTGGAAAAACTGTTTTTT.

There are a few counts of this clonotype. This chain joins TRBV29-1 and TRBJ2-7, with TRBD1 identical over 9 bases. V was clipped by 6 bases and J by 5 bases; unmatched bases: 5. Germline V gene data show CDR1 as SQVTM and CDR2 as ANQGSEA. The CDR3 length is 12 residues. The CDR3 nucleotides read TGCAGCGTGCGGACAGGGGTGGACGAGCAGTACTTC. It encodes CSVRTGVDEQYF.

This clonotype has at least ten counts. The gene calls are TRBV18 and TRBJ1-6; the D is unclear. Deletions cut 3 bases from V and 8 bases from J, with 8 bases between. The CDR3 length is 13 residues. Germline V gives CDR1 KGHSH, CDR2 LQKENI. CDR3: CASSPGLDSPLHF. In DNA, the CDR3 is TGTGCCAGCTCACCCGGGCTAGATTCACCCCTCCACTTT. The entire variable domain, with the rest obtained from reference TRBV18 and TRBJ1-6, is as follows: NAGVMQNPRHLVRRRGQEARLRCSPMKGHSHVYWYRQLPEEGLKFMVYLQKENIIDESGMPKERFSAEFPKEGPSILRIQQVVRGDSAAYFCASSPGLDSPLHFGNGTRLTVT.

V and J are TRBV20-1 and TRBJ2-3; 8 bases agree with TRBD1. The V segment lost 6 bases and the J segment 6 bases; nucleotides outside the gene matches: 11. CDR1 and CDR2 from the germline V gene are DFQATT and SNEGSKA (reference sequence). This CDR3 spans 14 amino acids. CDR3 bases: TGCAGTGCCATTAATCAGGGGGCAGTTGATACGCAGTATTTT. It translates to CSAINQGAVDTQYF.

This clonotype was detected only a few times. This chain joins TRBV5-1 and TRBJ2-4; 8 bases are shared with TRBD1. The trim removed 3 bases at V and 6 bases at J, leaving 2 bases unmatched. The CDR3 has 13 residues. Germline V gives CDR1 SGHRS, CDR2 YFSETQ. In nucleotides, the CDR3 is TGCGCCAGCAGCTACGGACAGGGAAACATTCAGTACTTC. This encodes CASSYGQGNIQYF.

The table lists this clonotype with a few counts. The CDR3 region is CASRLQGDANYGYTF. The CDR3, as DNA: TGTGCCAGCAGGCTACAGGGGGACGCTAACTATGGCTACACCTTC. This chain connects TRBV6-6 to TRBJ1-2; 8 positions agree with TRBD1. The CDR3 totals 15 residues. The J segment lost 0 bases and the V segment lost 6 bases, leaving 6 bases of the junction unmatched. Germline CDR1 MNHNY, CDR2 SVGAGI (reference sequence).

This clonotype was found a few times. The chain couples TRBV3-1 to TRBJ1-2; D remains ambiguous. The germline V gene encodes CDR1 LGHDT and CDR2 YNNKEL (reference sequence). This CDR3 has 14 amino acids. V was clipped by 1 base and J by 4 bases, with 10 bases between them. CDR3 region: CASSQVLQSYGYTF. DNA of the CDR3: TGTGCCAGCAGCCAAGTCCTCCAGTCCTATGGCTACACCTTC.

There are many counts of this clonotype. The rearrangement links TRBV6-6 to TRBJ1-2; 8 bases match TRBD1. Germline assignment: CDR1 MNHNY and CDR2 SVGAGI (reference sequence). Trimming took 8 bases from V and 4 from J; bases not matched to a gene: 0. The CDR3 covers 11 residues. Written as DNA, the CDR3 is TGTGCCAGCGGACAGGGCTATGGCTACACCTTC. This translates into CASGQGYGYTF.

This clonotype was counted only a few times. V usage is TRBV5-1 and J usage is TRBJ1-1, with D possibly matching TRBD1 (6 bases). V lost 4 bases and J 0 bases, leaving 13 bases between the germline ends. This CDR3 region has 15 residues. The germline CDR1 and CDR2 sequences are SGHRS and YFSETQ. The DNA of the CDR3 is TGCGCCAGCAGCCCCGGGGGGGCCTTGAACACTGAAGCTTTCTTT. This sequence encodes CASSPGGALNTEAFF.

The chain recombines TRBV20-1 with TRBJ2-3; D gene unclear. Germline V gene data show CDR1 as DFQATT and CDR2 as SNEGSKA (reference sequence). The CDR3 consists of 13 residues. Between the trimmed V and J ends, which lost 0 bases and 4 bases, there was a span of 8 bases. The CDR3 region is CSARDFQPDTQYF. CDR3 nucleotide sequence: TGCAGTGCTAGAGATTTCCAGCCAGATACGCAGTATTTT.

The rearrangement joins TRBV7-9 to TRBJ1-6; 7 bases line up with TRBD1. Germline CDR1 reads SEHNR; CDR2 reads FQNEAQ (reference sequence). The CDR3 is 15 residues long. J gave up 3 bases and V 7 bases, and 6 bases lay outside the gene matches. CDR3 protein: CASTRGQDYNSPLHF. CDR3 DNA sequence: TGTGCCAGCACCAGAGGACAGGACTATAATTCACCCCTCCACTTT. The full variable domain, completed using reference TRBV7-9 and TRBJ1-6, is DTGVSQNPRHKITKRGQNVTFRCDPISEHNRLYWYRQTLGQGPEFLTYFQNEAQLEKSRLLSDRFSAERPKGSFSTLEIQRTEQGDSAMYLCASTRGQDYNSPLHFGNGTRLTVT.

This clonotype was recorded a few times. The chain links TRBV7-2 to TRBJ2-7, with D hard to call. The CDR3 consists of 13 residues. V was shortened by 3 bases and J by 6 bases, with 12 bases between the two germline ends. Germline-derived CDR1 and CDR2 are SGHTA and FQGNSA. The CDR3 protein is CASSFDLPLEQYF. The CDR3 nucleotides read TGTGCCAGCAGCTTCGACCTCCCCCTCGAGCAGTACTTC. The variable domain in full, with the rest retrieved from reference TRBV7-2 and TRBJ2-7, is GAGVSQSPSNKVTEKGKDVELRCDPISGHTALYWYRQSLGQGLEFLIYFQGNSAPDKSGLPSDRFSAERTGGSVSTLTIQRTQQEDSAVYLCASSFDLPLEQYFGPGTRLTVT.

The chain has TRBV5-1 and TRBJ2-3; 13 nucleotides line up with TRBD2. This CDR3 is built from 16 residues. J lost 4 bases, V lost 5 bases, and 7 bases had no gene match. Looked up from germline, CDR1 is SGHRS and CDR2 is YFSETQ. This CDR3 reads CASRSTSGGAPDTQYF. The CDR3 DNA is TGCGCCAGCAGGTCCACTAGCGGGGGGGCCCCAGATACGCAGTATTTT.

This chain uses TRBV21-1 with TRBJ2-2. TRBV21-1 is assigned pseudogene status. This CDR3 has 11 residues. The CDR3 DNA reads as TGTGCCAGCAGGTCGAGCGGGGAGCTGTTTTTT. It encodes CASRSSGELFF.

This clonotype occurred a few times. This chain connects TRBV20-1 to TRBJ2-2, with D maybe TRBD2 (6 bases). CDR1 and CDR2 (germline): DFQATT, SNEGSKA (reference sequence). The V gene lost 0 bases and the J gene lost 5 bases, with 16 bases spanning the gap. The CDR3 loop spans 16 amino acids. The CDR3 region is CSARDPGAGGTGELFF. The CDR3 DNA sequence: TGCAGTGCTAGAGATCCGGGAGCTGGTGGAACCGGGGAGCTGTTTTTT.

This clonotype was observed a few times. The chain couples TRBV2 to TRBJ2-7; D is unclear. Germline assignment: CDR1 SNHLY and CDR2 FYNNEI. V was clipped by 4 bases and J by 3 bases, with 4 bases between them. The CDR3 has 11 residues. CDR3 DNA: TGTGCCAGCAGTGTTTTCTACGAGCAGTACGTC. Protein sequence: CASSVFYEQYV.

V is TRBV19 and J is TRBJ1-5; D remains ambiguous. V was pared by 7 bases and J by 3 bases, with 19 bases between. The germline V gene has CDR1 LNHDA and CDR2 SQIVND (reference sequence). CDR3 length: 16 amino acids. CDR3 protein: CASMSLGGRYNQPQHF. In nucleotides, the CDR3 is TGTGCCAGTATGAGTCTGGGCGGCCGGTACAATCAGCCCCAGCATTTT.

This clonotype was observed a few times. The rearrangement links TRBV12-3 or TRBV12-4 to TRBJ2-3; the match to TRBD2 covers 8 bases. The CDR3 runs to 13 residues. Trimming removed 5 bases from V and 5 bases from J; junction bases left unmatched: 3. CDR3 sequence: CASSTGGVDTQYF. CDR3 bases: TGTGCCAGCAGTACGGGGGGGGTAGATACGCAGTATTTT.